This is a list of T cell receptor beta chains from one sample in a study of T cells in Graves' hyperthyroidism and ophthalmopathy. TCRdb independently ran MiXCR on the multiplex PCR reads; one entry per CDR3 protein. The sample lists 490,000 or so distinct CDR3 sequences; about 22% were seen once. Source material: blood. The receptors stem from a woman in her seventies with Graves' ophthalmopathy. The CDR3 runs from the conserved cysteine through the conserved F or W. D genes are given only for firm matches. Size tells how often a clone was seen (once, few, many) or the class of an expanded clone, and some rows leave it out.

v_call,d_call,j_call,clone_size,cdr3_aa,cdr3_nt
TRBV28,NA,TRBJ1-2,NA,CASSIRDGYTF,TGTGCCAGCAGTATCAGGGATGGCTACACCTTC
TRBV5-1,TRBD1,TRBJ2-5,NA,CASSLAQGAGETQYF,TGCGCCAGCAGCTTGGCCCAGGGGGCGGGGGAGACCCAGTACTTC
TRBV2,NA,TRBJ1-2,NA,CASREGVDYGYTF,TGTGCCAGCCGCGAGGGGGTGGACTATGGCTACACCTTC
TRBV9,NA,TRBJ1-4,few,CASSPGTIGGEKLFF,TGTGCCAGCAGCCCAGGGACAATTGGTGGTGAAAAACTGTTTTTT
TRBV6-7,TRBD1,TRBJ1-1,few,CASSYSSGSGWTGDTEAFF,TGTGCCAGCAGTTACTCGAGTGGTAGTGGTTGGACAGGGGACACTGAAGCTTTCTTT
TRBV5-5,NA,TRBJ2-1,many,CASSFTGGLGGEQFF,TGTGCCAGCAGCTTCACCGGGGGCTTAGGGGGTGAGCAGTTCTTC
TRBV6-1,TRBD1,TRBJ1-2,few,CASSEVVGTGNGYTF,TGTGCCAGCAGTGAAGTAGTTGGGACAGGGAATGGCTACACCTTC
TRBV9,TRBD1,TRBJ2-1,many,CASSAATGEVDEQFF,TGTGCCAGCAGCGCGGCGACAGGGGAAGTCGATGAGCAGTTCTTC
TRBV2,NA,TRBJ1-4,few,CASSPGHRVNEKLFF,TGTGCCAGCAGCCCCGGACACCGGGTTAATGAAAAACTGTTTTTT
TRBV19,TRBD1,TRBJ2-7,NA,CASQPGQGGTYEQYF,TGTGCCAGTCAGCCGGGACAGGGGGGTACCTACGAGCAGTACTTC
TRBV11-2,NA,TRBJ1-1,NA,CASSKASRAGTMNTEAFF,TGTGCCAGCAGCAAGGCATCGAGAGCAGGAACAATGAACACTGAAGCTTTCTTT
TRBV4-3,NA,TRBJ2-7,once,CASSQDPRYEQYF,TGCGCCAGCAGCCAAGATCCGCGCTACGAGCAGTACTTC
TRBV11-2,TRBD2,TRBJ2-1,NA,CASSLEGSVWTSGSYNEQFF,TGTGCCAGCAGCTTAGAAGGATCAGTTTGGACTAGCGGGTCCTACAATGAGCAGTTCTTC